These T cell receptor beta chains were read from a single sample in a study of cytomegalovirus exposure and HLA in healthy donors. Sequenced by immunoSEQ multiplex PCR; TCRdb stores in-frame clones only, minus some. The sample contains more than 100,000 clones, 8.9% of which appear only once. Sequencing was carried out using PBMCs. The receptors derive from a woman between 40 and 50 years old in good health and CMV-seropositive. CDR3s include the opening cysteine and the closing phenylalanine or tryptophan. D genes are given only for firm matches. Not every row has a clone size; where given, it reads once, few, many or a size class.

J gene: TRBJ2-5
clone size: -
D gene: -
V gene: TRBV7-2
CDR3 DNA: TGTGCCAGCAGCTTGCAGGAGACCCAGTACTTC
CDR3 protein: CASSLQETQYF

J gene: TRBJ2-1
clone size: -
D gene: -
V gene: TRBV19
CDR3 DNA: TGTGCCAGTAGTATAGGGGAGGTTTACAATGAGCAGTTCTTC
CDR3 protein: CASSIGEVYNEQFF

J gene: TRBJ1-1
clone size: few
D gene: -
V gene: TRBV10-3
CDR3 DNA: TGTGCCATCAGTGAATGGGAGGGGATCGGCACTGAAGCTTTCTTT
CDR3 protein: CAISEWEGIGTEAFF

J gene: TRBJ2-1
clone size: -
D gene: -
V gene: TRBV4-3
CDR3 DNA: TGCGCCAGCAGCCAAGATCTTACCCCCCGGAATGAGCAGTTCTTC
CDR3 protein: CASSQDLTPRNEQFF

J gene: TRBJ2-5
clone size: -
D gene: TRBD1
V gene: TRBV2
CDR3 DNA: TGTGCCAGCAGTGAAGGTCCGGGACAGGGGGAGACCCAGTACTTC
CDR3 protein: CASSEGPGQGETQYF

J gene: TRBJ1-3
clone size: -
D gene: -
V gene: TRBV4-2
CDR3 DNA: TGTGCCAGCAGCCAAGTGACGGAGTCTGGAAACACCATATATTTT
CDR3 protein: CASSQVTESGNTIYF

J gene: TRBJ1-5
clone size: -
D gene: TRBD1
V gene: TRBV2
CDR3 DNA: TGTGCCAGCAGGGACAGGGATAATCAGCCCCAGCATTTT
CDR3 protein: CASRDRDNQPQHF

J gene: TRBJ2-5
clone size: -
D gene: -
V gene: TRBV7-2
CDR3 DNA: TGTGCCAGCAGCTTAGGTCTTAGCGTAGAGACCCAGTACTTC
CDR3 protein: CASSLGLSVETQYF

J gene: TRBJ1-3
clone size: -
D gene: TRBD1
V gene: TRBV5-1
CDR3 DNA: TGCGCCAGCAGCCGGGACAGCTCTGGAAACACCATATATTTT
CDR3 protein: CASSRDSSGNTIYF

J gene: TRBJ2-1
clone size: -
D gene: -
V gene: TRBV23-1
CDR3 DNA: TGCGCCAGCAGCCCAGACAGCCCCCGGCCTGCTGAGCAGTTCTTC
CDR3 protein: CASSPDSPRPAEQFF

J gene: TRBJ1-2
clone size: few
D gene: TRBD1
V gene: TRBV25-1
CDR3 DNA: TGTGCCAGCAGCAGACAGGGTCGGTATGGCTACACCTTC
CDR3 protein: CASSRQGRYGYTF

J gene: TRBJ2-5
clone size: -
D gene: TRBD2
V gene: TRBV2
CDR3 DNA: TGTGCCAGCAGTGAAGGGCTAGCGGGGGGTTTTGAGACCCAGTACTTC
CDR3 protein: CASSEGLAGGFETQYF

J gene: TRBJ1-3
clone size: -
D gene: -
V gene: TRBV6-1
CDR3 DNA: TGTGCCAGCAGTGAAGGGGCATCGGGATACTCTGGAAACACCATATATTTT
CDR3 protein: CASSEGASGYSGNTIYF

J gene: TRBJ1-1
clone size: -
D gene: -
V gene: TRBV5-1
CDR3 DNA: TGCGCCAGCAGCCCGGGGGGCAGGTTCACTGAAGCTTTCTTT
CDR3 protein: CASSPGGRFTEAFF

J gene: TRBJ1-1
clone size: few
D gene: -
V gene: TRBV10-3
CDR3 DNA: TGTGCCATCAGTGACCTGGGGGGAAGCACTGAAGCTTTCTTT
CDR3 protein: CAISDLGGSTEAFF

J gene: TRBJ1-6
clone size: few
D gene: TRBD1
V gene: TRBV18
CDR3 DNA: TGTGCCAGCTCACTAGCTCCGGGACAGGGGGAGTCACCCCTCCACTTT
CDR3 protein: CASSLAPGQGESPLHF

J gene: TRBJ1-2
clone size: -
D gene: -
V gene: TRBV5-1
CDR3 DNA: TGCGCCAGCAGCCACAGTTCAGGACAGACTAAATATGGCTACACCTTC
CDR3 protein: CASSHSSGQTKYGYTF

J gene: TRBJ2-2
clone size: -
D gene: TRBD1
V gene: TRBV5-1
CDR3 DNA: TGCGCCAGCAGCTTGGAGGCAGGGGGCGCGGAAACCGGGGAGCTGTTTTTT
CDR3 protein: CASSLEAGGAETGELFF

J gene: TRBJ1-6
clone size: few
D gene: -
V gene: TRBV5-8
CDR3 DNA: TGTGCCAGCAGCTTGGAAGGACACCGACGCTACTCCTATAATTCACCCCTCCACTTT
CDR3 protein: CASSLEGHRRYSYNSPLHF

J gene: TRBJ1-2
clone size: -
D gene: -
V gene: TRBV6-1
CDR3 DNA: TGTGCCGGGGCCCGCAGCTTGGAGTATGGCTACACCTTC
CDR3 protein: CAGARSLEYGYTF

J gene: TRBJ1-1
clone size: -
D gene: TRBD1
V gene: TRBV9
CDR3 DNA: TGTGCCAGCAGCGTAGATATGGGGACAGTTAACACTGAAGCTTTCTTT
CDR3 protein: CASSVDMGTVNTEAFF

J gene: TRBJ1-1
clone size: -
D gene: -
V gene: TRBV5-8
CDR3 DNA: TGTGCCAGCAGCTTTGGGAGGACTGAAGCTTTCTTT
CDR3 protein: CASSFGRTEAFF

J gene: TRBJ1-3
clone size: -
D gene: -
V gene: TRBV7-9
CDR3 DNA: TGTGCCAGCACTCGATATCCGGGAGGAGGAAACACCATATATTTT
CDR3 protein: CASTRYPGGGNTIYF

J gene: TRBJ2-2
clone size: few
D gene: TRBD1
V gene: TRBV7-3
CDR3 DNA: TGTGCCAGCAGCCGGGACAGTGACACCGGGGAGCTGTTTTTT
CDR3 protein: CASSRDSDTGELFF

J gene: TRBJ2-5
clone size: -
D gene: TRBD2
V gene: TRBV9
CDR3 DNA: TGTGCCAGCAGCGGGACTAGCGGGGGGGAGACCCAGTACTTC
CDR3 protein: CASSGTSGGETQYF

J gene: TRBJ1-3
clone size: few
D gene: -
V gene: TRBV9
CDR3 DNA: TGTGCCAGCAGCGTCGCCCCTCAGGGCTCTGGAAACACCATATATTTT
CDR3 protein: CASSVAPQGSGNTIYF

J gene: TRBJ2-5
clone size: few
D gene: -
V gene: TRBV14
CDR3 DNA: TGTGCCAGCAGCCAAGAGTTACAAATTGGGGGGAAAGAGACCCAGTACTTC
CDR3 protein: CASSQELQIGGKETQYF

J gene: TRBJ1-6
clone size: -
D gene: -
V gene: TRBV9
CDR3 DNA: TGTGCCAGCAGCGTAGGGCGGGGATCACCCCTCCACTTT
CDR3 protein: CASSVGRGSPLHF

J gene: TRBJ1-5
clone size: few
D gene: -
V gene: TRBV19
CDR3 DNA: TGTGCCAGTAAATTTCAGGGGCGAAGGCAGCCCCAGCATTTT
CDR3 protein: CASKFQGRRQPQHF